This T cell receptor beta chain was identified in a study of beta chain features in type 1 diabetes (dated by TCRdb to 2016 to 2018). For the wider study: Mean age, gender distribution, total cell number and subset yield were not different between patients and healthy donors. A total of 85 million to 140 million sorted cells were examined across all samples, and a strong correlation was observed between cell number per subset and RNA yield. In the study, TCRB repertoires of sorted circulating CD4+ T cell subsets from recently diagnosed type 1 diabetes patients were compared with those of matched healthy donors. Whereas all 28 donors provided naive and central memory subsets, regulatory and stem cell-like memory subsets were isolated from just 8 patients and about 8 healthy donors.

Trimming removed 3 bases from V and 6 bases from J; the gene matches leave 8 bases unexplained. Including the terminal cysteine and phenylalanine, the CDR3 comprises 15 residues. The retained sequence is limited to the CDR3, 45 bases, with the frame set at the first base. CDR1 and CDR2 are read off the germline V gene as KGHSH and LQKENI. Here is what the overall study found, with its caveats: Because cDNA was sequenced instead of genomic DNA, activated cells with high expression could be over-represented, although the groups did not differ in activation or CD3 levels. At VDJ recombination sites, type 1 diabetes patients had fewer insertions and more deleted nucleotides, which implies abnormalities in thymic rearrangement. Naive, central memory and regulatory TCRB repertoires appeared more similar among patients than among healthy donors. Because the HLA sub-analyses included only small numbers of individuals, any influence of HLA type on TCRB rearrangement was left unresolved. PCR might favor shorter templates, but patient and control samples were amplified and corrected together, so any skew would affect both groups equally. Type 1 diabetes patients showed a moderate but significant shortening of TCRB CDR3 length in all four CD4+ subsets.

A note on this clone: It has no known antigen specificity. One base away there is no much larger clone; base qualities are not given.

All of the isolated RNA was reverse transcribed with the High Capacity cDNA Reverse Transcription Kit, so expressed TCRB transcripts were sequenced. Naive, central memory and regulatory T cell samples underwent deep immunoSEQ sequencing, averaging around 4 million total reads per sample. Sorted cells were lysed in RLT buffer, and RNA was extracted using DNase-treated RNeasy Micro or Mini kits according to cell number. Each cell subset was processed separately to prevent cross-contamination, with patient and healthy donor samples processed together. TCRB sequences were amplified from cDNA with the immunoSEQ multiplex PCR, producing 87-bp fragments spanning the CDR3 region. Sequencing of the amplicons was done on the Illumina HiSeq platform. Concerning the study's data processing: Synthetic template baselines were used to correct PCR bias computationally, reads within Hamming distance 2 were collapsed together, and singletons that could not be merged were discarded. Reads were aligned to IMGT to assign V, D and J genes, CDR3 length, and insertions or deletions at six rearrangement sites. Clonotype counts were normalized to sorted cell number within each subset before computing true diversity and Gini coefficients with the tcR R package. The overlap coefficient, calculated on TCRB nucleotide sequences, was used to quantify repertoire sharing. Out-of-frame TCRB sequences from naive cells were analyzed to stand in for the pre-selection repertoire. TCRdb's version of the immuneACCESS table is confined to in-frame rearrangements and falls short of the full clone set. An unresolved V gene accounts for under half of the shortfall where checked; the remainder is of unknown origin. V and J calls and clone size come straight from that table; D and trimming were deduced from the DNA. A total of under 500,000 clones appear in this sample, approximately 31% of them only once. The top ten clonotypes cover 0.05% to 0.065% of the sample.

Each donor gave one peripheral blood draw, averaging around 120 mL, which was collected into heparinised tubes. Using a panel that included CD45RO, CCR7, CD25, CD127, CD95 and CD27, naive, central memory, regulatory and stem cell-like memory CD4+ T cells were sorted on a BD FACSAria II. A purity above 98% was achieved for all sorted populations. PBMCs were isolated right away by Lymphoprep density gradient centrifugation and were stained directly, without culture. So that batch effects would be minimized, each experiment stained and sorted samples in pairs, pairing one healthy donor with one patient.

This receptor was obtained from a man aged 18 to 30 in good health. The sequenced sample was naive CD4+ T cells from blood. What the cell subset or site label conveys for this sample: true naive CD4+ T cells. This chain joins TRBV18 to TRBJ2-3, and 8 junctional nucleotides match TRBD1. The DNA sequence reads TGTGCCAGCTCACCGGGCCAGGGGGCGGATGATACGCAGTATTTT. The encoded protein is CASSPGQGADDTQYF.